This TCR beta chain was recovered during a study of human T cells and chemical hapten exposure. About the research overall: Sensitization used 2% DPC on roughly 2 cm by roughly 2 cm upper inner arm skin. While the approximately 25-week study was under way, patients received diphenylcyclopropenone on the scalp every week. Findings of the study overall: Controls had significantly fewer large CDR3 similarity clusters than were formed by expanded TCRs.

Comment on this clonotype: The antigen is not known.

V gave up 5 bases and J gave up 0 bases; unmatched junction bases: 2. CDR3 length: 14 amino acids. CDR1 and CDR2 (germline): SGHTA, FQGNSA. This sample's time point: patch test 2, 6 weeks after DPC sensitization. Treatment in this sample: therapeutic diphenylcyclopropenone sensitization with weekly scalp DPC. The starting material, unfractionated whole blood, was used for total RNA extraction. Every patch test was put on after a blood sample was taken. TCRdb processed the RACE reads anew with MiXCR; each CDR3 protein has one entry. The sample has 35,000 to 50,000 distinct CDR3 sequences, 8.5% to 10% seen once.

The V gene is TRBV7-2, the J gene TRBJ2-5, with TRBD2 matching over 8 bases. This material consisted of whole blood, taken in connection with sensitization to the hapten diphenylcyclopropenone (DPC). This TCR was sampled from a woman in her 30s with alopecia areata. Some clones in this sample may be carry-over from other donors' samples. The CDR3 region has the DNA TGTGCCAGCAGCCGCGGGGGGTACCAAGAGACCCAGTACTTC. Protein sequence: CASSRGGYQETQYF.